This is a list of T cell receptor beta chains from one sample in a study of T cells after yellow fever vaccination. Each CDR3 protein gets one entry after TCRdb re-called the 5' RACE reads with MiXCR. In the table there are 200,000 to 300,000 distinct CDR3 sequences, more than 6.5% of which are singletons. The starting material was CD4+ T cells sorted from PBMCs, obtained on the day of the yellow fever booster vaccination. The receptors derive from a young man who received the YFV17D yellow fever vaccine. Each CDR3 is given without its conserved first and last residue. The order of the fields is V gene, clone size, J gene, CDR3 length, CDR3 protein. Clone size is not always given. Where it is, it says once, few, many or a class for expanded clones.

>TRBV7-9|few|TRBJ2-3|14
ASSILSGRAGDTQY
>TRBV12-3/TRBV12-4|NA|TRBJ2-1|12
ASSLGDPGGEQF
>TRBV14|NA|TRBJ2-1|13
ASTQVIRGDNEQF
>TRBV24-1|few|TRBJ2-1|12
ATSDSGRDNEQF
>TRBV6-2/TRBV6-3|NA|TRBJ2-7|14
ASSTGLAGATAEQY
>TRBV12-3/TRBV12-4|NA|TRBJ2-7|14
ASRVTSGRPLSEQY
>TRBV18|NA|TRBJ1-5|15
ASSPPSRGPSNQPQH
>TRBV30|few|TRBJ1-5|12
AWQDTFSNQPQH
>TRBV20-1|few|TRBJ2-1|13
SAGKTSGNYNEQF
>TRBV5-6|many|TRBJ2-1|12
ASSFEPGENEQF
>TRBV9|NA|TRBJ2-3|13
ASSVVGRLTDTQY
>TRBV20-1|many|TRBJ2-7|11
SASDLSSYEQY
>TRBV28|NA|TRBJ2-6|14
ASSFIRVAGANVLT
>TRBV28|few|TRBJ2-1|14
ASSFWLAGAPGEQF
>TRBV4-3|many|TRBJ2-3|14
ASSRGGTRRQDTQY
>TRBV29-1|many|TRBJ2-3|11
SGSGYSTDTQY
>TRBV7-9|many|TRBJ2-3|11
AGAGGKTDTQY
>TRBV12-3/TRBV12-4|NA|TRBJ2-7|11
ASSAGVRDEQY
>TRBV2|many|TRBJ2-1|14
ASRGQPGLIHNEQF
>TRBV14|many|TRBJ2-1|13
ASSQEINQHNEQF
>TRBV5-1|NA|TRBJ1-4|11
ASREGTEEKLF
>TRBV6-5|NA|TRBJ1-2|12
ASSYGDRNYGYT
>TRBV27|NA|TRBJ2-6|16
ASSSPTGHHSGANVLT
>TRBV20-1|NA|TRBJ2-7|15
SARGGLAGGSSYEQY
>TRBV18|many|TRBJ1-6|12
ASSASRADSPLH
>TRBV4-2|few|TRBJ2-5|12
ASSQDRVFETQY
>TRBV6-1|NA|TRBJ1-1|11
ASREIVRTEAF
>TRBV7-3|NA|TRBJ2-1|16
ASSPLPQAALSYNEQF
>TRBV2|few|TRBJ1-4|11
ASRTGRGEKLF
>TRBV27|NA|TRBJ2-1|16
ASSLNPKVASGFGEQF
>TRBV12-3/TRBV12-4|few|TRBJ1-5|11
ASSLQGYQPQH
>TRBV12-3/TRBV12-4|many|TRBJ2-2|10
ASRTRVGELF
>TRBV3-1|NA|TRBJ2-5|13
ASSSIRGEKETQY
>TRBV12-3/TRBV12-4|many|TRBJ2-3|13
ASSSRAIRTYTQY
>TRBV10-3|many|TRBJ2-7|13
AISEGVASAYEQY
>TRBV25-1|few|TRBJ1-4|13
DSALSATKNEKLF
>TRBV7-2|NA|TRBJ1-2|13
ASSSGQGAYYGYT
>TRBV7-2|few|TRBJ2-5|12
ASSLRRDRETQY
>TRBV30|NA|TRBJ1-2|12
AWSRGRNNYGYT
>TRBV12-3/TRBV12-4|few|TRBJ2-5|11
ASSSRGVETQY
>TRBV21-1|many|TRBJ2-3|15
ASSKGSRQGAGDTQY